This T cell receptor (beta chain) was sequenced during a study of control samples from healthy donors and cancer patients. This table comes from immunoSEQ multiplex PCR, and its TCRdb copy is limited to in-frame clones, with some not included. The sample shows 140,000 or so clones, around 94% of them seen only once. The CDR3 runs to 13 residues. V lost 0 bases to trimming and J lost 2 bases, with 5 bases between them. CDR1 is SGHNT and CDR2 is YYREEE in the germline V gene (reference sequence). V usage is TRBV5-4 and J usage is TRBJ1-1; D remains ambiguous. The clonotype comes from a man aged 55 to 70 with colorectal cancer. Sequencing used PBMCs. For the CDR3, the DNA is TGTGCCAGCAGCTTGGGCCTTAACACTGAAGCTTTCTTT. Translating gives CASSLGLNTEAFF.